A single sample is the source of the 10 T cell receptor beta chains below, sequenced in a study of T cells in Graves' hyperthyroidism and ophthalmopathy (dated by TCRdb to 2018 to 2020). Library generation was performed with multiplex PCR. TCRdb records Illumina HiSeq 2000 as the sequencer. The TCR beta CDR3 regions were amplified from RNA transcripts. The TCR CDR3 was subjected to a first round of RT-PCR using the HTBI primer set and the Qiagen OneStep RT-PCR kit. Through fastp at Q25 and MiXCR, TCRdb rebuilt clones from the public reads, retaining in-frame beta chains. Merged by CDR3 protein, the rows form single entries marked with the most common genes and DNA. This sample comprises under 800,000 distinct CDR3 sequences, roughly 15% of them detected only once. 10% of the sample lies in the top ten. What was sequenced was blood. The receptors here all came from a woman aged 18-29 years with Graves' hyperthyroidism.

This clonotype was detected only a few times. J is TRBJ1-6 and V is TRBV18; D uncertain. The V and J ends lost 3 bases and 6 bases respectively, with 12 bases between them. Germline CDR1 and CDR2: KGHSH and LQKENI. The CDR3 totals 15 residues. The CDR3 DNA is TGTGCCAGCTCACCGTCGTCGGCGCGTAATTCACCCCTCCACTTT. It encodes CASSPSSARNSPLHF.

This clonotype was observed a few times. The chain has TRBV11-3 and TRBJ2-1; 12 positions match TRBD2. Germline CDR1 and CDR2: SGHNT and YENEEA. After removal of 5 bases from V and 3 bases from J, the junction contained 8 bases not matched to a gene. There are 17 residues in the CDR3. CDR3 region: CASSQTRTSGIYNEQFF. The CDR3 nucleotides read TGTGCCAGCAGCCAAACGAGGACTAGCGGGATCTACAATGAGCAGTTCTTC.

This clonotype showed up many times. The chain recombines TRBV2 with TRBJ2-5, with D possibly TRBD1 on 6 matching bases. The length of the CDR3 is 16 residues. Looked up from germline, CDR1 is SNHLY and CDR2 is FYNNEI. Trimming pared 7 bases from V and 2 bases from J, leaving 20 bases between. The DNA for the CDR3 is TGTGCCAGCAAGATGGGGCCAGGGGTCTCTCAAGAGACCCAGTACTTC. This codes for CASKMGPGVSQETQYF.

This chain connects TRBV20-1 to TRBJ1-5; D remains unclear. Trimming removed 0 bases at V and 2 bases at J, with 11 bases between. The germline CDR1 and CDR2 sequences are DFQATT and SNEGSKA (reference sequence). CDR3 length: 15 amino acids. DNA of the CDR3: TGCAGTGCTAGAGATAATCAGGTCCGCAATCAGCCCCAGCATTTT. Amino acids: CSARDNQVRNQPQHF.

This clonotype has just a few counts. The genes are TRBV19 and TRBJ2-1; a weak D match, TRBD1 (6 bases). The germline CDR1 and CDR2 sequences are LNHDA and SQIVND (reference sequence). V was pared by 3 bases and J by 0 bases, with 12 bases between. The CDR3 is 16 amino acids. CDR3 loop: CASSIERGSSYNEQFF. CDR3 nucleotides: TGTGCCAGTAGTATTGAGAGGGGGAGCTCCTACAATGAGCAGTTCTTC.

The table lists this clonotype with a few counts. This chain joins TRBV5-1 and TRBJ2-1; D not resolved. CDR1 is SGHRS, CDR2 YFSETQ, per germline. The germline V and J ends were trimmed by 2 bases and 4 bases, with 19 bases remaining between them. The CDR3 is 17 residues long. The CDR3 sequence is CASSLVQVVGFYNEQFF. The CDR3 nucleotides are TGCGCCAGCAGCTTAGTTCAGGTAGTAGGGTTTTACAATGAGCAGTTCTTC.

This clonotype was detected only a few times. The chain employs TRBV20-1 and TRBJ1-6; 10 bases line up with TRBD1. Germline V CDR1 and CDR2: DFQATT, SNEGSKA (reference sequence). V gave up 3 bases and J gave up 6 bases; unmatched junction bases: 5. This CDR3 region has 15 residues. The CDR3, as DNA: TGCAGTGCTAGGGGCGGGACAGGGGTTAATTCACCCCTCCACTTT. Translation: CSARGGTGVNSPLHF.

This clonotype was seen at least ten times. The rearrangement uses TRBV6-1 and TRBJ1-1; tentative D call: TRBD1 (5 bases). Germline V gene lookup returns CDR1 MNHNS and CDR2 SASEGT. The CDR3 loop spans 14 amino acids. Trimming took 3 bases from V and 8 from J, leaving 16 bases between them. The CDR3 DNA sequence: TGTGCCAGCAGTGAGTACAGGACGGTCGCCGAAGCTTTCTTT. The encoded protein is CASSEYRTVAEAFF.

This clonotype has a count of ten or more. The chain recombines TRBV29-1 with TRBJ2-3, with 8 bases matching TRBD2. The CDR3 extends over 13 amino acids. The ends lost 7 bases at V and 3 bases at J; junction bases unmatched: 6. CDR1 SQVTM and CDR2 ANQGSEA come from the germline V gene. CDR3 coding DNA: TGCAGCGCCCCGGGACTAGGGACAGATACGCAGTATTTT. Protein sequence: CSAPGLGTDTQYF.

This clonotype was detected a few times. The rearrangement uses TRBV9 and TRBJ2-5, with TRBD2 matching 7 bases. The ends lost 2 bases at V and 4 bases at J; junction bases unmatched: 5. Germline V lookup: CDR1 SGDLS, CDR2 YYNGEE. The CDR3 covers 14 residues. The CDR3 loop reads CASSVGTKRETQYF. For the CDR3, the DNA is TGTGCCAGCAGCGTGGGGACTAAGCGAGAGACCCAGTACTTC.